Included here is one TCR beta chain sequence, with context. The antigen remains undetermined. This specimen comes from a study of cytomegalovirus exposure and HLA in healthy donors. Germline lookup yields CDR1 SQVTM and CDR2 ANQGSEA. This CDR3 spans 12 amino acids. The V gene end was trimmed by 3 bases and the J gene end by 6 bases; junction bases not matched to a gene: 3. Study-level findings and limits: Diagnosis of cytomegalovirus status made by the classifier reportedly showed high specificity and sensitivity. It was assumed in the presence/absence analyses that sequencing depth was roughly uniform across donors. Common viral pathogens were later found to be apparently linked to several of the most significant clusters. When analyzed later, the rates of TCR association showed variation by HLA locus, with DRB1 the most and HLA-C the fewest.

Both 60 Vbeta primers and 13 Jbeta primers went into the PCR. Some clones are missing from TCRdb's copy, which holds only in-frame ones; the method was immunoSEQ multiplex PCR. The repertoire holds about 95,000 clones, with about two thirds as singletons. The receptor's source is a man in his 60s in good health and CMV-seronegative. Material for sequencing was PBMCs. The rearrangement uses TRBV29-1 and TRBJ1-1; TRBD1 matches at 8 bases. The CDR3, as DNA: TGCAGCGTTGACCCGACAGGGGCTGAAGCTTTCTTT. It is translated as CSVDPTGAEAFF.